This paragraph covers one T cell receptor (beta chain) sequence. This clone was counted a single time. No antigen is known for it. No much larger clone exists at a distance of one base, and base qualities are not known. These data belong to a study of T cell responses to AZD1222 COVID-19 vaccine (dated by TCRdb to the early 2020s). Background for the entire study: AZD1222 recipients whose second dose came at about 4 weeks and those whose second dose came at about 12 weeks were combined into one group, since spike-specific TCR depth and breadth did not differ between the two schedules. A total of under 250 trial participants underwent TCR sequencing, of whom 207 had received two doses of AZD1222 and roughly 26 had received two doses of the MenACWY control vaccine. Trial participants were enrolled by age into subgroups of 18-55, 56-69 and 70-plus years, and around 150, 29 and 61 TCR-sequenced participants, respectively, were included in these subgroups.

CDR1 and CDR2, per the germline V gene, are SGHTA and FQGTGA. Unmatched junction bases come to 8, with V trimmed by 6 bases and J by 5 bases. The CDR3 sequence holds 14 residues, the cysteine and phenylalanine included. Only the CDR3 DNA stays, 42 bases, in frame from base 1. General findings and caveats noted by the study authors: Epitopes outside the regions mutated in the B.1.351 and B.1.1.7 variants were reportedly recognized by nearly half of the unique spike-specific TCRs. CD4 TCRs associated with the vaccine covered the entire spike protein, and the dominant responses were in regions 160-218 and 743-854. Because no day 14 peak-response samples were available, the repertoires could be characterized only after the peak T cell response. Participants were mostly white British, with more females than males. The authors suggested clonal diversity may have been underestimated. In the small 56-69-year group, the increase in depth fell short of significance, most likely because of low power. After two AZD1222 doses, both the breadth and the depth of spike-specific TCRs were significantly higher than at day 0 and than in MenACWY recipients. Conclusions about previously exposed vaccinees were limited because only six or seven AZD1222 recipients were SARS-CoV-2 seropositive at baseline.

The meaning of the sample's time point label: baseline before first vaccination. The vaccinee samples were drawn from two UK trials, COV001 and COV002, one of which was a single-blind randomized controlled phase 2/3 trial testing AZD1222 (ChAdOx1 nCoV-19) in healthy adults. Trial participant PBMC samples were collected at day 0 and day 28 after the second dose for TCRbeta chain sequencing. The CDR3 regions of human TCRbeta chains were analyzed by immunosequencing. As for the original processing: TCRs in the repertoires were matched against a reference library of SARS-CoV-2-specific TCRs that had been generated with the MIRA antigen-specificity platform. Breadth was defined as the fraction of unique TCRs that were SARS-CoV-2-associated, and depth was defined as the fraction of total T cells that were SARS-CoV-2-associated. Using the MIRA data, each spike-specific TCR was assigned both to the spike region to which the TCR was reactive and to a CD4 or CD8 class. Log10-transformed breadth and depth values were compared by one-way ANOVA with Sidak's multiple comparisons tests. Drawn from immuneACCESS, this table holds only the in-frame rearrangements with V and J called that TCRdb kept. Clones are partly lost; checked studies trace under half to an unresolved V gene and leave the rest unexplained. V, J and clone size are those of that table, while D and trimming were read from the DNA. Across this sample there are about 130,000 clones, with less than 90% seen only once. In total, the top ten clones hold about 4.2% of the sample.

The sequencing used peripheral blood, collected on day 0 of AZD1222 vaccination. The chain joins TRBV7-3 to TRBJ1-1; TRBD1 lines up with 8 middle nucleotides. This receptor was taken from an adult in good health. The CDR3 region: CASSPTGVGTEAFF. At the DNA level, the sequence is TGTGCCAGCAGTCCGACAGGGGTTGGTACTGAAGCTTTCTTT.